Shown below are 31 T cell receptor beta chains from a single sample sequenced in a study of beta chain features in type 1 diabetes. The entirety of the isolated RNA underwent reverse transcription, so expressed TCRB transcripts were sequenced. Measured with immunoSEQ multiplex PCR; TCRdb has only the in-frame clones, and not every one. The sample has 300,000 to 450,000 clones, around 12% seen once. Sequencing was done on a sample of naive CD4+ T cells from blood. These receptors all stem from a young man in good health.

This chain connects TRBV9 to TRBJ1-2, with D maybe TRBD1 (6 bases). Germline CDR1 and CDR2: SGDLS and YYNGEE. The CDR3 has 16 residues. Deletions cut 4 bases from V and 1 base from J, with 17 bases between. CDR3 loop: CASSLSTGRFNYGYTF. CDR3 coding DNA: TGTGCCAGCAGCTTGTCGACAGGCCGATTTAACTATGGCTACACCTTC.

This clone has just a few counts. The rearrangement uses TRBV9 and TRBJ2-7; a possible D gene is TRBD2 (5 bases). The CDR3 has 14 amino acids. Germline lookup yields CDR1 SGDLS and CDR2 YYNGEE. Trimming cost V 3 bases and J 6 bases, with 16 bases left between them. This CDR3 reads CASSGVSSGSEQYF. DNA of the CDR3: TGTGCCAGCAGCGGAGTCTCCTCGGGATCCGAGCAGTACTTC. The complete variable domain, with remaining parts taken from reference TRBV9 and TRBJ2-7, reads DSGVTQTPKHLITATGQRVTLRCSPRSGDLSVYWYQQSLDQGLQFLIQYYNGEERAKGNILERFSAQQFPDLHSELNLSSLELGDSALYFCASSGVSSGSEQYFGPGTRLTVT.

V and J are TRBV5-4 and TRBJ1-6; no definite D call. Germline V CDR1 and CDR2: SGHNT, YYREEE (reference sequence). The CDR3 totals 18 residues. Between the trimmed V and J ends, which lost 0 bases and 0 bases, there was a span of 13 bases. CDR3 DNA sequence: TGTGCCAGCAGCTTGGGGCGGGGATCTAGCTCCTATAATTCACCCCTCCACTTT. It yields the protein CASSLGRGSSSYNSPLHF.

The CDR3 spells CASSVPGLAGGLLAKNIQYF. The CDR3 DNA reads as TGTGCCAGCAGCGTCCCGGGACTAGCGGGGGGGCTCCTAGCCAAAAACATTCAGTACTTC. The chain uses TRBV7-3 and TRBJ2-4; 16 bases match TRBD2. Trimming took 5 bases from V and 0 from J; bases not matched to a gene: 10. Per germline, CDR1 SGHTA and CDR2 FQGTGA. The CDR3 consists of 20 residues.

This clone was seen more than once but under ten times. The identical CDR3 is also encoded by other nucleotide sequences in the sample. This sequence joins TRBV7-9 and TRBJ2-7; no reliable D call. Trimming shortened V by 2 bases and J by 3 bases, and 5 bases separated the two germline ends. The CDR3 is 12 amino acids. The germline V gene has CDR1 SEHNR and CDR2 FQNEAQ (reference sequence). This CDR3 is CASSLSIYEQYF. The CDR3 DNA sequence: TGTGCCAGCAGCTTATCTATCTACGAGCAGTACTTC.

This clone has just a few counts. The chain uses TRBV15 and TRBJ1-5, with D possibly matching TRBD1 (5 bases). The CDR3 length is 16 residues. The V and J ends lost 0 bases and 2 bases respectively, with 11 bases between them. Germline CDR1 LNHNV, CDR2 YYDKDF (reference sequence). The CDR3 loop reads CATSREGGSGNQPQHF. For the CDR3, the DNA is TGTGCCACCAGCAGAGAGGGGGGTAGCGGCAATCAGCCCCAGCATTTT.

This clone was picked up a small number of times. This chain joins TRBV29-1 and TRBJ2-2; D is unclear. Germline loops: CDR1 SQVTM, CDR2 ANQGSEA. V shed 6 bases and J shed 6 bases, with 14 bases lying between them. There are 13 residues in the CDR3. The CDR3 loop is CSVTLVWSGELFF. CDR3 DNA sequence: TGCAGCGTGACGCTAGTGTGGTCCGGGGAGCTGTTTTTT.

The chain uses TRBV2 and TRBJ2-2; D remains unclear. Germline V gene data show CDR1 as SNHLY and CDR2 as FYNNEI. The V end lost 3 bases, the J end lost 0 bases, and 8 bases lay between the germline ends. The CDR3 totals 15 residues. CDR3 sequence (DNA): TGTGCCAGCAGTGAGTCACAGACGAACACCGGGGAGCTGTTTTTT. This translates into CASSESQTNTGELFF.

The chain uses TRBV19 and TRBJ2-5; 7 bases fit TRBD1. The CDR3 extends over 13 amino acids. Germline V gene lookup returns CDR1 LNHDA and CDR2 SQIVND (reference sequence). After removal of 5 bases from V and 1 base from J, the junction contained 1 base not matched to a gene. The CDR3: CASSRDSQETQYF. CDR3 DNA: TGTGCCAGTAGTCGGGACAGCCAAGAGACCCAGTACTTC.

This chain joins TRBV7-3 and TRBJ2-5; D gene unclear. Germline V gives CDR1 SGHTA, CDR2 FQGTGA. Trimming cost V 1 base and J 5 bases, with 11 bases left between them. The CDR3 loop spans 14 amino acids. CDR3 DNA sequence: TGTGCCAGCAGCTTAAACGGATTGCGGGAGACCCAGTACTTC. This codes for CASSLNGLRETQYF.

This clone was recorded a few times. The chain combines TRBV18 with TRBJ2-7; TRBD1 matches 8 bases. Germline CDR1 reads KGHSH; CDR2 reads LQKENI. The CDR3 covers 15 residues. The junction had 2 bases not matched to a gene; V was cut back by 1 base and J by 0 bases. CDR3 nucleotide sequence: TGTGCCAGCTCACCACGGCAGGGGGCCTCCTACGAGCAGTACTTC. It specifies CASSPRQGASYEQYF.

The sample holds many counts of this clone. The chain links TRBV4-3 to TRBJ2-3; 12 nucleotides agree with TRBD2. The V gene end was trimmed by 4 bases and the J gene end by 4 bases; junction bases not matched to a gene: 3. Germline V gives CDR1 LGHNA, CDR2 YSLEER. The CDR3 extends over 15 amino acids. CDR3 sequence reads: CASSLTSGRSDTQYF. The CDR3, as DNA: TGCGCCAGCAGCCTGACTAGCGGGAGATCAGATACGCAGTATTTT.

The gene calls are TRBV7-8 and TRBJ1-6; D gene uncertain. The germline CDR1 and CDR2 sequences are SGHVS and FQNEAQ. The CDR3 has 16 residues. Trimming took 5 bases from V and 10 from J, leaving 21 bases between them. The CDR3 region is CASSGAGSPSRSPLHF. CDR3 bases: TGTGCCAGCAGCGGCGCCGGGAGCCCGAGTAGATCACCCCTCCACTTT.

In its sample, this clone was seen many times. The genes are TRBV23-1 and TRBJ2-7, with 7 bases lining up with TRBD1. TRBV23-1 is designated an ORF whose function remains uncertain. Trimming cost V 9 bases and J 0 bases; bases outside gene matches: 11. The CDR3 totals 15 residues. CDR3 in DNA: TGCGCCAGAAGGGCCGAGACAGGGAACTCCTACGAGCAGTACTTC. It translates to CARRAETGNSYEQYF.

In this sample, this clone turned up a few times. The chain carries TRBV7-9 and TRBJ2-1; 7 positions agree with TRBD2. The CDR3 contains 15 residues. Germline V gene sequence: CDR1 SEHNR, CDR2 FQNEAQ (reference sequence). The trim removed 1 base at V and 5 bases at J, leaving 5 bases unmatched. As DNA, the CDR3 is TGTGCCAGCAGCTTAGTGCTAGCGGCCCACAATGAGCAGTTCTTC. Translation gives CASSLVLAAHNEQFF.

J is TRBJ2-1 and V is TRBV7-2; no definite D call. CDR3 length: 15 residues. Between the trimmed V and J ends, which lost 6 bases and 0 bases, there was a span of 12 bases. CDR1 is SGHTA and CDR2 is FQGNSA in the germline V gene. CDR3 coding DNA: TGTGCCAGCAGGTTACAGTTCAGCTCCTACAATGAGCAGTTCTTC. Translated: CASRLQFSSYNEQFF.

This chain connects TRBV28 to TRBJ1-1; D not certain. The V gene's germline CDR1 is MDHEN and CDR2 SYDVKM. CDR3 length equals 12 residues. Trimming took off 8 bases at V and 3 bases at J, with 10 bases between the two ends. This CDR3 is CASGSGHTEAFF. CDR3 DNA sequence: TGTGCCAGCGGGTCAGGCCACACTGAAGCTTTCTTT.

The chain uses TRBV19 and TRBJ2-3, with a weak D call TRBD1 (6 bases). The germline V gene has CDR1 LNHDA and CDR2 SQIVND (reference sequence). Between the trimmed V and J ends, which lost 8 bases and 5 bases, there was a span of 20 bases. CDR3 size: 15 residues. The CDR3 DNA follows: TGTGCCAGTTACGGGACATCAACCCCATTAGATACGCAGTATTTT. Translated: CASYGTSTPLDTQYF. The complete variable domain, with remaining parts taken from reference TRBV19 and TRBJ2-3, reads DGGITQSPKYLFRKEGQNVTLSCEQNLNHDAMYWYRQDPGQGLRLIYYSQIVNDFQKGDIAEGYSVSREKKESFPLTVTSAQKNPTAFYLCASYGTSTPLDTQYFGPGTRLTVL.

This chain joins TRBV30 and TRBJ2-3; D uncertain. The V and J ends lost 0 bases and 4 bases respectively, with 8 bases between them. Germline-derived CDR1 and CDR2 are GTSNPN and SVGIG (reference sequence). This CDR3 is 13 amino acids long. CDR3 region: CAWSVILSDTQYF. DNA of the CDR3: TGTGCCTGGAGTGTAATACTCTCAGATACGCAGTATTTT.

This chain connects TRBV9 to TRBJ1-6; D is uncertain. Per germline, CDR1 SGDLS and CDR2 YYNGEE. The CDR3 has 16 amino acids. Trimming shortened V by 3 bases and J by 8 bases, and 18 bases separated the two germline ends. The CDR3 DNA reads as TGTGCCAGCAGCGCCAACAGTCCCAAGGATGATTCACCCCTCCACTTT. Its translation: CASSANSPKDDSPLHF.

This clone came up a few times. The rearrangement links TRBV7-3 to TRBJ2-1, with D possibly matching TRBD1 (8 bases). Trimming removed 5 bases at V and 7 bases at J, with 15 bases between. The CDR3 is made up of 14 amino acids. Looked up from germline, CDR1 is SGHTA and CDR2 is FQGTGA. The CDR3 coding sequence is TGTGCCAGCAGCCCAAACAGGGGGGGGAATGAGCAGTTCTTC. Translated: CASSPNRGGNEQFF. Complete variable domain (other parts from reference TRBV7-3 and TRBJ2-1): GAGVSQTPSNKVTEKGKYVELRCDPISGHTALYWYRQSLGQGPEFLIYFQGTGAADDSGLPNDRFFAVRPEGSVSTLKIQRTERGDSAVYLCASSPNRGGNEQFFGPGTRLTVL.

As to this clone: This CDR3 is also generated by other DNA sequences in the sample. This chain uses TRBV6-6 with TRBJ2-7, with TRBD1 as a possible D gene (5 bases). Looked up from germline, CDR1 is MNHNY and CDR2 is SVGAGI (reference sequence). The V gene lost 2 bases and the J gene lost 5 bases, with 7 bases spanning the gap. The CDR3 extends over 12 amino acids. The CDR3 DNA reads TGTGCCAGCAGTTACAGGGGCGACGAGCAGTACTTC. It translates to CASSYRGDEQYF.

The sample holds a few counts of this clone. This chain uses TRBV11-1 with TRBJ2-3; 11 positions match TRBD1. Trimming cost V 3 bases and J 5 bases; bases outside gene matches: 1. Germline V CDR1 and CDR2: SGHAT, FQDESV (reference sequence). This CDR3 contains 14 residues. CDR3 in amino acids: CASSLDRGRDTQYF. CDR3 sequence (DNA): TGTGCCAGCAGCTTGGACAGGGGGCGAGATACGCAGTATTTT.

There are a few counts of this clone. The rearrangement joins TRBV23-1 to TRBJ1-5; D is possibly TRBD1 (5 bases). Being an ORF, TRBV23-1 has a function that is uncertain. The V end was cut by 11 bases, the J end by 0 bases, with 14 bases between. The CDR3 has 14 residues. CDR3 in amino acids: CAGGGPDSNQPQHF. The CDR3 DNA is TGCGCCGGGGGGGGACCCGATAGCAATCAGCCCCAGCATTTT.

Only a few counts were recorded for this clone. The chain has TRBV7-3 and TRBJ2-3, with 10 positions matching TRBD2. This CDR3 region has 15 residues. CDR1 SGHTA and CDR2 FQGTGA come from the germline V gene. The ends lost 1 base at V and 4 bases at J; junction bases unmatched: 2. CDR3 region: CASSLRTSGSDTQYF. The CDR3, as DNA: TGTGCCAGCAGCTTAAGGACTAGCGGATCAGATACGCAGTATTTT.

The chain employs TRBV25-1 and TRBJ2-1; a weak D match, TRBD1 (6 bases). The CDR3 consists of 16 residues. The V and J ends lost 2 bases and 10 bases respectively, with 21 bases between them. Germline CDR1 and CDR2: MGHDK and SYGVNS. CDR3 nucleotides: TGTGCCAGCAGTGAACCGACAGGACCTACGAACAGGGAGCAGTTCTTC. Protein sequence: CASSEPTGPTNREQFF.

A few counts support this clone. The chain employs TRBV5-4 and TRBJ2-7; 12 bases line up with TRBD2. Germline values: CDR1 SGHNT, CDR2 YYREEE (reference sequence). J was trimmed by 7 bases and V by 1 base; bases with no gene match: 9. The CDR3 contains 16 residues. This chain's CDR3 is CASSLKLAGGPWEQYF. The CDR3 DNA reads TGTGCCAGCAGCTTGAAACTAGCGGGGGGCCCTTGGGAGCAGTACTTC.

V is TRBV7-6 and J is TRBJ2-1, with 8 positions matching TRBD2. Germline V CDR1 and CDR2: SGHVS, FNYEAQ. The ends lost 0 bases at V and 6 bases at J; junction bases unmatched: 7. CDR3 length: 16 residues. The CDR3 spells CASSLAASGSVNEQFF. CDR3 bases: TGTGCCAGCAGCTTAGCAGCCAGCGGGAGTGTCAATGAGCAGTTCTTC.

This clone was observed a handful of times. The chain joins TRBV18 to TRBJ2-7, with 12 positions matching TRBD2. CDR1 is KGHSH, CDR2 LQKENI, per germline. The CDR3 length is 15 residues. Trimming removed 3 bases from V and 3 bases from J; junction bases left unmatched: 3. CDR3 in DNA: TGTGCCAGCTCACCTACTAGCGGGGGGAACTACGAGCAGTACTTC. Its translation is CASSPTSGGNYEQYF.

This clone was seen at least ten times. The chain links TRBV29-1 to TRBJ1-5; D is perhaps TRBD1 (6 bases). The V end lost 6 bases, the J end lost 0 bases, and 9 bases lay between the germline ends. The CDR3 loop spans 13 amino acids. Germline V gene data show CDR1 as SQVTM and CDR2 as ANQGSEA. CDR3 sequence: CSVTTGSNQPQHF. For the CDR3, the DNA is TGCAGCGTCACGACAGGTAGCAATCAGCCCCAGCATTTT. The whole variable domain, filled in from reference TRBV29-1 and TRBJ1-5, reads SAVISQKPSRDICQRGTSLTIQCQVDSQVTMMFWYRQQPGQSLTLIATANQGSEATYESGFVIDKFPISRPNLTFSTLTVSNMSPEDSSIYLCSVTTGSNQPQHFGDGTRLSIL.

This clone occurred a few times. The rearrangement joins TRBV28 to TRBJ2-7; the match to TRBD2 covers 12 bases. This CDR3 comprises 14 residues. CDR1 is MDHEN, CDR2 SYDVKM, per germline. Losses at the gene ends were 3 bases for V and 8 bases for J; bases not matched to a gene: 5. The DNA for the CDR3 is TGTGCCAGCAGTTTGGGACTAGCGGGTACGAAGCAGTACTTC. Residues: CASSLGLAGTKQYF.